This T cell receptor beta chain was captured by sequencing in a study of CD8+CD57+ T cells in acquired aplastic anemia. Study in general: When averaged, DNA from sorted CD4+ and CD8+ cells came to around 3 ug.

TCR beta VDJ and CDR3 were profiled, and genomic DNA was the template. TCRdb reprocessed the reads with MiXCR, giving one entry per CDR3 protein. Here the sample spans roughly 250,000 distinct CDR3 sequences, about 80% being singletons. A note on this clonotype: The DNA is left out, because the CDR3 cannot be placed on it with certainty; the CDR3 is given as TCRdb lists it.

Those patients picked for sequencing had displayed CD8+CD57+ cell expansion on flow cytometry. Both ends counted, the CDR3 spans 14 residues. The germline V gene encodes CDR1 SGDLS and CDR2 YYNGEE. Material: sorted CD4+, CD8+, or CD8+CD57+ T cells (not recorded which) from PBMCs. The J gene is TRBJ2-3, the V gene TRBV9. The clonotype was recovered from a human donor with aplastic anemia. Here the CDR3 reads CASSVGSGTENFYF.